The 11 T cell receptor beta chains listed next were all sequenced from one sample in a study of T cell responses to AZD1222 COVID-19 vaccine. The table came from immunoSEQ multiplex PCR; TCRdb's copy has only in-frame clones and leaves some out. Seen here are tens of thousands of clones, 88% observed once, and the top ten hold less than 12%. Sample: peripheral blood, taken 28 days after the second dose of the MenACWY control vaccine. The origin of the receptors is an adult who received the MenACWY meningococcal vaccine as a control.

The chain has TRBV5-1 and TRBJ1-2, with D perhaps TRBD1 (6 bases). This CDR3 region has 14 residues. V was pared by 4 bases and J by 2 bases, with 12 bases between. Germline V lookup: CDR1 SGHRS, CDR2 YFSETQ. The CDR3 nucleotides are TGCGCCAGCAGCACGGCGACAGGAAACTATGGCTACACCTTC. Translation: CASSTATGNYGYTF. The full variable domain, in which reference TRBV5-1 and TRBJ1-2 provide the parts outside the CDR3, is KAGVTQTPRYLIKTRGQQVTLSCSPISGHRSVSWYQQTPGQGLQFLFEYFSETQRNKGNFPGRFSGRQFSNSRSEMNVSTLELGDSALYLCASSTATGNYGYTFGSGTRLTVV.

In DNA form, the CDR3 reads TGTGCCAGCAGCTCCCCCGGAACTGGCTACACCTTC. Amino acids: CASSSPGTGYTF. The genes are TRBV5-6 and TRBJ1-2; D call uncertain. Between the trimmed V and J ends, which lost 3 bases and 7 bases, there was a span of 10 bases. The CDR3 is 12 amino acids. Per germline, CDR1 SGHDT and CDR2 YYEEEE.

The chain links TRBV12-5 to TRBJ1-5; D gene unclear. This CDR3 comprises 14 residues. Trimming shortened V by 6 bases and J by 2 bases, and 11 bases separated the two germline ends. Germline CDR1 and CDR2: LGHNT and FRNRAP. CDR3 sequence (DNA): TGTGCTAGTGGGGTCGGGAAGGGCAATCAGCCCCAGCATTTT. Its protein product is CASGVGKGNQPQHF. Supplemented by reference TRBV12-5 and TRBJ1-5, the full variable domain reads DARVTQTPRHKVTEMGQEVTMRCQPILGHNTVFWYRQTMMQGLELLAYFRNRAPLDDSGMPKDRFSAEMPDATLATLKIQPSEPRDSAVYFCASGVGKGNQPQHFGDGTRLSIL.

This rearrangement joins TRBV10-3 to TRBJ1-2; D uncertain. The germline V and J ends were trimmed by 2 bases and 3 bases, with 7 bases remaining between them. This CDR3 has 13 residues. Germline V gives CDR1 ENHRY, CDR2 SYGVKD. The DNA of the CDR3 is TGTGCCATCAGTGAGGAGATTTACTATGGCTACACCTTC. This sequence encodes CAISEEIYYGYTF.

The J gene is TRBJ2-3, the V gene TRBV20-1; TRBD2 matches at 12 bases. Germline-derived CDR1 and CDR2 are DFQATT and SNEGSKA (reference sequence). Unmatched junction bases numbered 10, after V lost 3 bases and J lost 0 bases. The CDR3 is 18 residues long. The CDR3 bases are TGCAGTGCTAGTCTCGCGACTAGCGGGGGAGGAAGCACAGATACGCAGTATTTT. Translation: CSASLATSGGGSTDTQYF.

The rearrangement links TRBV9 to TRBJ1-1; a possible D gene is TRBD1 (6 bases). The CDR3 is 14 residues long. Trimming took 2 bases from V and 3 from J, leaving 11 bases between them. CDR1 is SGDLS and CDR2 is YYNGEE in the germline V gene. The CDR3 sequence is CASSVGAGDTEAFF. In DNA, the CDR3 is TGTGCCAGCAGCGTGGGGGCCGGAGACACTGAAGCTTTCTTT.

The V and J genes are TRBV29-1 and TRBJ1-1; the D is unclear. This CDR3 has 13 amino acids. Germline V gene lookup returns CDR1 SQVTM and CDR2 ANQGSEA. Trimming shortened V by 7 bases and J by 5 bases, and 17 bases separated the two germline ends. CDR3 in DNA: TGCAGCGCCGGCCCCACTGGGAGAACTGAAGCTTTCTTT. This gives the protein CSAGPTGRTEAFF. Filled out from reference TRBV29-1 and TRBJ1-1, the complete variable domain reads SAVISQKPSRDICQRGTSLTIQCQVDSQVTMMFWYRQQPGQSLTLIATANQGSEATYESGFVIDKFPISRPNLTFSTLTVSNMSPEDSSIYLCSAGPTGRTEAFFGQGTRLTVV.

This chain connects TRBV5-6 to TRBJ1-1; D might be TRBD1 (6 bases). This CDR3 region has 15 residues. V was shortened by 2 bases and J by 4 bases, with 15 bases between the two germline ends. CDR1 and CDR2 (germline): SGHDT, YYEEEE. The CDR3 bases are TGTGCCAGCAGCTTTGCGGGGGCAACGGGCACTGAAGCTTTCTTT. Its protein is CASSFAGATGTEAFF.

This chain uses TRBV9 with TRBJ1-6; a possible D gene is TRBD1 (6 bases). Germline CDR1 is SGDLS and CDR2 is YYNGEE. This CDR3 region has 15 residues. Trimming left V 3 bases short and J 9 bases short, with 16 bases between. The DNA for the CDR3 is TGTGCCAGCAGCGCGGACAGTCATAATAGTTCACCCCTCCACTTT. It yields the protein CASSADSHNSSPLHF.

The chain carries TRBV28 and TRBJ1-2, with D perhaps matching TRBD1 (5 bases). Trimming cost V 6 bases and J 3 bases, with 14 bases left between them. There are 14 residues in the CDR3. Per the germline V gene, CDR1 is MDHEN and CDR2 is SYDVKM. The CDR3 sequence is CASRPPGPHYGYTF. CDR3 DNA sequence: TGTGCCAGCAGGCCCCCGGGACCTCACTATGGCTACACCTTC.

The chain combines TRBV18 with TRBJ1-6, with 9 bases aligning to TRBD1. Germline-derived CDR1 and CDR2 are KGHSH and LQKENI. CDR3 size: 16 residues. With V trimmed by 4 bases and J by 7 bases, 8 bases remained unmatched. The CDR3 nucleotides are TGTGCCAGCTCACAGCAACAGGGGGCGCAGAATTCACCCCTCCACTTT. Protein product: CASSQQQGAQNSPLHF.